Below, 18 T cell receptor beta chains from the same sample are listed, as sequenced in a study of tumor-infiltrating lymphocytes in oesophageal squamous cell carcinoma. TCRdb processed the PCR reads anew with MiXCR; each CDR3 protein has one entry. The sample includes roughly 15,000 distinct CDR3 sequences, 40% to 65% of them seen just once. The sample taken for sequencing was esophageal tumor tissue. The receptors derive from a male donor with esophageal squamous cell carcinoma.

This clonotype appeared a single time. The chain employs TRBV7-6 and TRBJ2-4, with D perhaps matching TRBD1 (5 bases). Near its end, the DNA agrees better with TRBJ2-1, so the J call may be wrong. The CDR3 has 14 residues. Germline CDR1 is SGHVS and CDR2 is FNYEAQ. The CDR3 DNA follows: TGTGCCAGCAGCTTAAGTGGGCAGGGCAATGAGCAGTTCTTC. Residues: CASSLSGQGNEQFF.

CDR3: CASSGTGLAHTYNEQFF. The CDR3 DNA is TGTGCCAGCAGTGGTACGGGACTAGCGCATACCTACAATGAGCAGTTCTTC. The chain recombines TRBV6-1 with TRBJ2-5; the match to TRBD2 covers 10 bases. The J call is doubtful: the DNA matches TRBJ2-1 better. The CDR3 consists of 17 residues. The germline CDR1 and CDR2 sequences are MNHNS and SASEGT.

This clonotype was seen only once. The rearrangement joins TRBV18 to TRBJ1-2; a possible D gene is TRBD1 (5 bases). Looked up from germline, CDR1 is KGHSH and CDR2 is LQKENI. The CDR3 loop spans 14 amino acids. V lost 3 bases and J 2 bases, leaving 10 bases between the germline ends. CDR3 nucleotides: TGTGCCAGCTCACCCTCCGGGACCAACTATGGCTACACCTTC. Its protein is CASSPSGTNYGYTF. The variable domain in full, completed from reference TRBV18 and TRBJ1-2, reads NAGVMQNPRHLVRRRGQEARLRCSPMKGHSHVYWYRQLPEEGLKFMVYLQKENIIDESGMPKERFSAEFPKEGPSILRIQQVVRGDSAAYFCASSPSGTNYGYTFGSGTRLTVV.

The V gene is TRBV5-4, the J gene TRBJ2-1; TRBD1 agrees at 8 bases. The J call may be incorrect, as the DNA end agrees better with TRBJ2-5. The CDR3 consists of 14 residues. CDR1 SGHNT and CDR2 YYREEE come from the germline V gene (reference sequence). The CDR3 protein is CASSSRTGTETQYF. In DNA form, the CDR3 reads TGTGCCAGCAGCTCCAGGACAGGGACAGAGACCCAGTACTTC.

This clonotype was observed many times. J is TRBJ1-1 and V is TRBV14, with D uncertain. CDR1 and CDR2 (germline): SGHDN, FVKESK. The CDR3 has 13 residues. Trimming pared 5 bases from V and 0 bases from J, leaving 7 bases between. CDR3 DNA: TGTGCCAGCAGCGAAGGACTGAACACTGAAGCTTTCTTT. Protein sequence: CASSEGLNTEAFF.

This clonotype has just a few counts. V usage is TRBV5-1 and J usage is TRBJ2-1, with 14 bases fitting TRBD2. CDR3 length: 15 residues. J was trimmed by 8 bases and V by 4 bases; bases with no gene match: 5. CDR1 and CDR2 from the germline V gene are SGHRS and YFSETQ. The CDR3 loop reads CASSAGLAGVDEQFF. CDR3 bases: TGCGCCAGCAGCGCGGGACTAGCGGGAGTAGATGAGCAGTTCTTC.

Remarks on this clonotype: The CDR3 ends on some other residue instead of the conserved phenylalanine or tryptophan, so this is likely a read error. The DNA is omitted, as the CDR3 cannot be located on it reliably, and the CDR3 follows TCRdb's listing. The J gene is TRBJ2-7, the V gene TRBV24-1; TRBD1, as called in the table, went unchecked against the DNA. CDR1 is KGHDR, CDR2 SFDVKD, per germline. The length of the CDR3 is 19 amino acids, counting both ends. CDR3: CATAGSVGGQGFYGYTFGS.

DNA of the CDR3: TGCGCCAGCAGTGACCCCCGGAGCACAGATACGCAGTACTTC. Protein: CASSDPRSTDTQYF. The J gene is TRBJ2-7, the V gene TRBV10-1, with D unresolved. Germline V gene data show CDR1 as WNHNN and CDR2 as SYGVQD (reference sequence). V lost 3 bases to trimming and J lost 9 bases, with 18 bases between them. This CDR3 comprises 14 residues.

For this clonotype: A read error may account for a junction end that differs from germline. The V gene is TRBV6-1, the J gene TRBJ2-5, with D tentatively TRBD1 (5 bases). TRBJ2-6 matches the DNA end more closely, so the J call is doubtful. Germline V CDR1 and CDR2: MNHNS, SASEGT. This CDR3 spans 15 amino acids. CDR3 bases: TGTGCCAGCAGTGAAGACAGCTCTGGGGCCAATGTCCTGACTTTC. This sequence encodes CASSEDSSGANVLTF.

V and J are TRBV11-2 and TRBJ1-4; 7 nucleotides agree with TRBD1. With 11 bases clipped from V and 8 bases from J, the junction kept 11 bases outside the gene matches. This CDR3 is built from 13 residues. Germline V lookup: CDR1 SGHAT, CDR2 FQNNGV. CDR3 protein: CALSRGEGEKLFF. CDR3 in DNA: TGTGCCCTCTCCAGGGGGGAAGGAGAAAAACTGTTTTTT.

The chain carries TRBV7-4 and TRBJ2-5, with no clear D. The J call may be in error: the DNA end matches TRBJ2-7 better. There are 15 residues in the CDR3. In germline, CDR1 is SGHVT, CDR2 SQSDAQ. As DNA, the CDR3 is TGTGCCAGCAGCGTTGCCGGCTCGGGCTCCTACGAGCAGTACTTC. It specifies CASSVAGSGSYEQYF.

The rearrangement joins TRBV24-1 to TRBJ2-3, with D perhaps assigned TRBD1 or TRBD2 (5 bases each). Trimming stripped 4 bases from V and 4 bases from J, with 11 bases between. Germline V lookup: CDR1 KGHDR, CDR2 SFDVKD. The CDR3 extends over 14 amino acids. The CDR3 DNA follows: TGTGCCACCAGTGACCGGGGCTGGGCAGATACGCAGTATTTT. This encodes CATSDRGWADTQYF.

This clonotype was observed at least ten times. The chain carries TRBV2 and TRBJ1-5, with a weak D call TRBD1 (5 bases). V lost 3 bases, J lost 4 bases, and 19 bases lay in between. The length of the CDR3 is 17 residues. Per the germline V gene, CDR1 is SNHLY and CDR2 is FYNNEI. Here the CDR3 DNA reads TGTGCCAGCAGTGATAAAGGGACCGCAGCTGTTAATCAGCCCCAGCATTTT. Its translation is CASSDKGTAAVNQPQHF.

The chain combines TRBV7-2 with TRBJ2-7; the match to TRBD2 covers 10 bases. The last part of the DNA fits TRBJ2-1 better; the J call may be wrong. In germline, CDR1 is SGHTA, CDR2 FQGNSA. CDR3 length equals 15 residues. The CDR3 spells CASSQTSGPMDGQFF. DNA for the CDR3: TGTGCCAGCAGCCAGACTAGCGGGCCCATGGATGGGCAGTTCTTC.

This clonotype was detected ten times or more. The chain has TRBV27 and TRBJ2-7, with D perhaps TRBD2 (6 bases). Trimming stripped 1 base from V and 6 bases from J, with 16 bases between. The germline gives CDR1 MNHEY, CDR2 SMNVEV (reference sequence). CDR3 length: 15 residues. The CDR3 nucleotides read TGTGCCAGCAGTTTATTTGGCCTTGGGAGGCCCGAGCAGTACTTC. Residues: CASSLFGLGRPEQYF.

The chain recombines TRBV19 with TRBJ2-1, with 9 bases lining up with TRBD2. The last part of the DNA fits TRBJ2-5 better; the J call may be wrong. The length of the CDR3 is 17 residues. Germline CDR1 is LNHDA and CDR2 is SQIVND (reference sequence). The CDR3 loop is CASSSRGSGGPGETQYF. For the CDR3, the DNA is TGTGCCAGTAGTAGTCGTGGTAGCGGGGGACCAGGGGAGACCCAGTACTTC.

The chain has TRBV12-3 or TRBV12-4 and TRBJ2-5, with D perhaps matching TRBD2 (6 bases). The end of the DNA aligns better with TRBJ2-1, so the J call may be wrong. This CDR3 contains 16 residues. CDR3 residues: CASSLWGEAAYNEQFF. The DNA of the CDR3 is TGTGCCAGCAGTTTATGGGGGGAGGCGGCCTACAATGAGCAGTTCTTC.

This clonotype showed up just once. Written as DNA, the CDR3 is TGTGCCAGCTCACCACAACTTACTAGCGGGAGGAATGAGCAGTTCTTC. Residues: CASSPQLTSGRNEQFF. The rearrangement joins TRBV18 to TRBJ2-7; 12 bases fit TRBD2. The DNA end is more similar to TRBJ2-1, so the J call may be wrong. Germline V lookup: CDR1 KGHSH, CDR2 LQKENI. This CDR3 has 16 residues.